A selection of T cell receptor beta chains follows, all from one sample in a study of CD8+ T cells in alopecia areata. The table came from immunoSEQ multiplex PCR; TCRdb's copy has only in-frame clones and leaves some out. The table includes approximately 170,000 clones, 55% to 70% detected once. This material consisted of CD4+ T cells sorted from blood, taken at week 4, from a patient treated with tofacitinib. The receptors come from a human donor with alopecia areata. The CDR3 runs from the conserved cysteine through the conserved F or W. A D gene is named only where the DNA matches it firmly. The size of a clone is reported for some rows only, either as once, few or many, or as a class for expanded clones.

>-|-|TRBJ2-5|TRBV11-1
CASSPRTDKETQYF
TGTGCCAGCAGCCCTAGGACAGATAAAGAGACCCAGTACTTC
>-|TRBD2|TRBJ2-7|TRBV19
CASSTLAGGSEQYF
TGTGCCAGTAGTACTCTAGCGGGAGGTAGCGAGCAGTACTTC
>-|-|TRBJ2-7|TRBV14
CASSQALIGEQYF
TGTGCCAGCAGCCAAGCTTTGATTGGCGAGCAGTACTTC
>-|-|TRBJ2-5|TRBV11-2
CASSPALETQYF
TGTGCCAGCAGCCCGGCCCTAGAGACCCAGTACTTC
>-|-|TRBJ1-1|TRBV15
CATSGMFLGDTEAFF
TGTGCCACCAGCGGCATGTTCCTAGGCGACACTGAAGCTTTCTTT
>-|-|TRBJ1-1|TRBV29-1
CSANTGNTEAFF
TGCAGCGCAAACACAGGGAACACTGAAGCTTTCTTT
>-|TRBD1|TRBJ2-7|TRBV4-2
CASSDDRVGYEQYF
TGTGCCAGCAGCGACGACAGGGTGGGCTACGAGCAGTACTTC
>-|TRBD2|TRBJ2-3|TRBV7-2
CASSRGLVTDTQYF
TGTGCCAGCAGCCGAGGACTAGTCACAGATACGCAGTATTTT
>-|-|TRBJ1-1|TRBV5-4
CASSRTVNTEAFF
TGTGCCAGCAGTCGAACAGTGAACACTGAAGCTTTCTTT
>-|TRBD2|TRBJ2-1|TRBV10-3
CAISSGRSYNEQFF
TGTGCCATCTCTAGCGGGAGGTCCTACAATGAGCAGTTCTTC
>-|-|TRBJ2-7|TRBV30
CAWVDGQSYEQYF
TGTGCCTGGGTCGACGGGCAGTCCTACGAGCAGTACTTC
>-|TRBD1|TRBJ2-1|TRBV7-6
CASSFGQAGVVGEQFF
TGTGCCAGCAGCTTCGGACAGGCTGGGGTGGTGGGTGAGCAGTTCTTC
>-|TRBD2|TRBJ2-7|TRBV30
CAWSVRAGEQYF
TGTGCCTGGAGTGTAAGAGCGGGGGAGCAGTACTTC
>-|-|TRBJ2-6|TRBV29-1
CSVSLGRRSGANVLTF
TGCAGCGTTTCCTTGGGGCGGAGGTCTGGGGCCAACGTCCTGACTTTC
>few|-|TRBJ2-3|TRBV29-1
CSVRLGSTDTQYF
TGCAGCGTTCGTCTCGGTAGCACAGATACGCAGTATTTT
>once|-|TRBJ1-2|TRBV5-6
CASSAGTYGYTF
TGTGCCAGCAGCGCCGGGACCTATGGCTACACCTTC
>-|TRBD1|TRBJ2-3|TRBV29-1
CSVEGGTGGPDTQYF
TGCAGCGTTGAAGGCGGGACAGGGGGCCCAGATACGCAGTATTTT
>-|-|TRBJ2-1|TRBV7-8
CASSFSSEQFF
TGTGCCAGCAGCTTCTCCTCTGAGCAGTTCTTC
>-|-|TRBJ1-5|TRBV28
CASSYGSVRPQHF
TGTGCCAGCAGTTATGGGTCAGTACGGCCCCAGCATTTT
>-|TRBD1|TRBJ2-1|TRBV7-2
CAILEGANYNEQFF
TGTGCCATCCTCGAGGGGGCCAACTACAATGAGCAGTTCTTC
>-|-|TRBJ2-7|TRBV30
CAWSQLEEQYF
TGTGCCTGGAGTCAGCTGGAGGAGCAGTACTTC
>-|-|TRBJ2-2|TRBV9
CASSLEVPGPRRLAGELFF
TGTGCCAGCAGCCTAGAGGTCCCCGGACCTCGAAGATTGGCCGGGGAGCTGTTTTTT
>-|TRBD1|TRBJ1-2|TRBV28
CATGALPNYGYTF
TGTGCGACAGGGGCCCTACCTAACTATGGCTACACCTTC
>few|TRBD1|TRBJ2-5|TRBV29-1
CSASRQGRQETQYF
TGCAGCGCCTCCCGACAGGGTCGGCAAGAGACCCAGTACTTC
>few|-|TRBJ1-5|TRBV5-1
CASSLGQSNQPQHF
TGCGCCAGCAGCTTGGGACAGAGCAATCAGCCCCAGCATTTT
>-|-|TRBJ2-5|TRBV29-1
CSVEVETQYF
TGCAGCGTTGAGGTGGAGACCCAGTACTTC
>-|TRBD2|TRBJ2-1|TRBV29-1
CSVVRRPAGGNEQFF
TGCAGCGTTGTACGAAGACCAGCGGGGGGGAATGAGCAGTTCTTC
>once|-|TRBJ2-7|TRBV19
CASSRAGNEQYF
TGTGCCAGTAGTAGGGCAGGGAACGAGCAGTACTTC
>-|TRBD1|TRBJ2-1|TRBV30
CAWSSGQGAYNEQFF
TGTGCCTGGAGTTCGGGACAGGGGGCCTACAATGAGCAGTTCTTC
>few|-|TRBJ2-2|TRBV29-1
CSVDWGNPGELFF
TGCAGCGTTGATTGGGGCAACCCCGGGGAGCTGTTTTTT
>few|TRBD1|TRBJ2-7|TRBV7-6
CASSLGAGQGTYEQYF
TGTGCCAGCAGCTTAGGAGCGGGACAGGGAACCTACGAGCAGTACTTC
>-|TRBD1|TRBJ1-1|TRBV5-4
CASSLTGDTEAFF
TGTGCCAGCAGCTTAACAGGGGATACTGAAGCTTTCTTT
>-|-|TRBJ1-4|TRBV5-1
CASDRPGCRFF
TGCGCCAGCGATAGGCCAGGGTGTCGGTTTTTT
>-|-|TRBJ2-5|TRBV4-1
CASSQGDGTQETQYF
TGCGCCAGCAGCCAGGGCGACGGGACCCAAGAGACCCAGTACTTC
>-|-|TRBJ1-5|TRBV7-3
CASSAGRNQPQHF
TGTGCCAGCAGCGCTGGCCGCAATCAGCCCCAGCATTTT
>-|-|TRBJ2-5|TRBV25-1
CASSDTGRLGETQYF
TGTGCCAGCAGTGATACAGGGAGATTGGGAGAGACCCAGTACTTC
>-|-|TRBJ2-2|TRBV6-1
CASSGGPRAGELFF
TGTGCCAGCAGTGGGGGTCCAAGGGCCGGGGAGCTGTTTTTT
>few|-|TRBJ2-7|TRBV2
CASKAGEEEYF
TGTGCCAGCAAGGCCGGGGAAGAGGAGTACTTC
>few|TRBD1|TRBJ1-3|TRBV7-2
CASSPTGGRSGNTIYF
TGTGCCAGCAGTCCTACAGGGGGCAGGAGTGGAAACACCATATATTTT
>-|-|TRBJ2-7|TRBV27
CASSLVDPSSYEQYF
TGTGCCAGCAGTTTAGTGGACCCGAGCTCCTACGAGCAGTACTTC
>-|TRBD2|TRBJ2-5|TRBV25-1
CASRVAGGPRETQYF
TGTGCCAGCAGAGTCGCGGGAGGGCCGCGGGAGACCCAGTACTTC
>-|-|TRBJ2-5|TRBV5-4
CASSLVMKQETQYF
TGTGCCAGCAGCTTGGTTATGAAGCAAGAGACCCAGTACTTC
>once|-|TRBJ2-7|TRBV20-1
CSAPKGGEQYF
TGCAGTGCCCCGAAAGGGGGCGAGCAGTACTTC
>-|-|TRBJ2-3|TRBV7-9
CASSLGSWKDTQYF
TGTGCCAGCAGCTTAGGGTCCTGGAAGGATACGCAGTATTTT
>-|-|TRBJ2-7|TRBV29-1
CSVTPDYYSYEQYF
TGCAGCGTTACCCCGGACTACTACTCCTACGAGCAGTACTTC
>once|-|TRBJ2-3|TRBV30
CAWITTGRPDTQYF
TGTGCCTGGATTACAACAGGGAGGCCAGATACGCAGTATTTT
>-|-|TRBJ2-5|TRBV30
CAWSWQGETQYF
TGTGCCTGGAGTTGGCAGGGAGAGACCCAGTACTTC
>-|-|TRBJ1-1|TRBV6-5
CASSFSLREKAFF
TGTGCCAGCAGTTTTTCCCTGAGAGAGAAAGCTTTCTTT